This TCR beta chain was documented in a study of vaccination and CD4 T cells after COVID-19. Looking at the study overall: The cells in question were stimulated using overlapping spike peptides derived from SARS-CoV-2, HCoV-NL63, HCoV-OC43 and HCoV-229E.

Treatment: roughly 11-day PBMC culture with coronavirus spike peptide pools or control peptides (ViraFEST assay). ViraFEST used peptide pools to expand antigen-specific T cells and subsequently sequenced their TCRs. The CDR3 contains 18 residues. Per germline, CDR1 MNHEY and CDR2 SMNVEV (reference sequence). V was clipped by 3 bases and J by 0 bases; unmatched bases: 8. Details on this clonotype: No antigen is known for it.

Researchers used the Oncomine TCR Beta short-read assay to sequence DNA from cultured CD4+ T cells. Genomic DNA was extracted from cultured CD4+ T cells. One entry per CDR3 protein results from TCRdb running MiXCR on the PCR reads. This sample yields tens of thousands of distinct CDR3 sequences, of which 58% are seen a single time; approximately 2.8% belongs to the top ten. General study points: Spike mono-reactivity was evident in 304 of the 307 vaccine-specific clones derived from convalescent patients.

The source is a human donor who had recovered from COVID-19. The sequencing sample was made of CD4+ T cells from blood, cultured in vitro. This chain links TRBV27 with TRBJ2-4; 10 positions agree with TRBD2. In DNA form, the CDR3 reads TGTGCCAGCAGTTTGGTAGCGGGGGGCCCCCTAGCCAAAAACATTCAGTACTTC. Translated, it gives CASSLVAGGPLAKNIQYF.